These 22 T cell receptor beta chains came from one sample sequenced in a study of blood T cells in healthy people across ages. Sample-barcoded 5' priming and a J-beta primer mix drove a second PCR of about 6 to 12 cycles. From the 5' RACE reads, TCRdb called clonotypes with MiXCR, one entry per CDR3 protein. The sample includes 760,000 or so distinct CDR3 sequences, approximately 25% of them seen just once. This sample was also put to use in a study of T cells of mothers and their children.

The sequenced sample was blood. The receptors originated from a boy aged 5-17 years in good health.

The chain couples TRBV20-1 to TRBJ1-4; D call uncertain. This CDR3 is 16 amino acids long. Per the germline V gene, CDR1 is DFQATT and CDR2 is SNEGSKA (reference sequence). V was trimmed by 3 bases and J by 6 bases, leaving 20 bases between them. This CDR3 is CSASFIQSSSYEKLFF. The CDR3 DNA reads as TGCAGTGCTAGCTTCATCCAATCTTCTTCTTATGAAAAACTGTTTTTT.

V is TRBV29-1 and J is TRBJ2-1, with D maybe TRBD1 (7 bases). Germline CDR1 SQVTM, CDR2 ANQGSEA. This CDR3 contains 15 residues. The ends were cut back, 1 base at V and 2 bases at J, with 12 bases in the middle. CDR3: CSVEGRGTAYNEQFF. CDR3 coding DNA: TGCAGCGTTGAAGGTCGCGGGACAGCCTACAATGAGCAGTTCTTC.

The genes are TRBV5-1 and TRBJ2-1; the match to TRBD1 covers 11 bases. Trimming cost V 4 bases and J 7 bases; bases outside gene matches: 10. CDR1 is SGHRS and CDR2 is YFSETQ in the germline V gene. This CDR3 has 16 residues. The CDR3 protein is CASSLFQGQGANEQFF. The CDR3, as DNA: TGCGCCAGCAGCCTATTCCAAGGACAGGGGGCTAATGAGCAGTTCTTC.

In its sample, this clonotype was seen a few times. The V call is TRBV6-2 or TRBV6-3, the J call TRBJ1-5; 9 bases are shared with TRBD1. CDR1 MNHEY and CDR2 SVGEGT come from the germline V gene. The CDR3 contains 15 residues. V lost 2 bases and J lost 6; bases outside the gene matches: 5. CDR3 loop: CASSYRQGVTQPQHF. Written as DNA, the CDR3 is TGTGCCAGCAGTTACAGACAGGGGGTGACTCAGCCCCAGCATTTT.

This clonotype was detected only a few times. J is TRBJ2-1 and V is TRBV7-8, with 9 bases lining up with TRBD1. This CDR3 contains 15 residues. Trimming at V came to 5 bases and at J to 3 bases, leaving 5 bases not matched to a gene. CDR1 and CDR2 from the germline V gene are SGHVS and FQNEAQ. CDR3 in amino acids: CASSTRQGGYNEQFF. The DNA of the CDR3 is TGTGCCAGCAGCACAAGACAGGGGGGCTACAATGAGCAGTTCTTC.

The chain couples TRBV3-1 to TRBJ2-6, with D unclear. The CDR3 has 17 residues. Per the germline V gene, CDR1 is LGHDT and CDR2 is YNNKEL (reference sequence). V lost 1 base and J 0 bases, leaving 10 bases between the germline ends. The CDR3 DNA follows: TGTGCCAGCAGCCAAGGTCTGAGGCTCTCTGGGGCCAACGTCCTGACTTTC. Protein: CASSQGLRLSGANVLTF.

The chain couples TRBV9 to TRBJ2-1, with 9 nucleotides matching TRBD2. CDR1 is SGDLS and CDR2 is YYNGEE in the germline V gene. V gave up 3 bases and J gave up 2 bases; unmatched junction bases: 3. CDR3 length equals 15 residues. CDR3 sequence reads: CASSGSGGTYNEQFF. CDR3 nucleotides: TGTGCCAGCAGCGGCAGCGGGGGGACCTACAATGAGCAGTTCTTC.

On this clonotype itself: The junction departs from the called germline gene at one end, perhaps through a read error. The V call is TRBV5-1, the J call TRBJ2-5; TRBD1 aligns across 9 bases. This CDR3 has 15 residues. Germline lookup yields CDR1 SGHRS and CDR2 YFSETQ. As DNA, the CDR3 is TGCGCCAGCAGCTTGGCTCGGACAGGGGTTAGGTCCATGTTCTTC. Translating gives CASSLARTGVRSMFF.

The table lists this clonotype with a few counts. The gene calls are TRBV6-1 and TRBJ1-4; TRBD1 aligns across 7 bases. Losses at the gene ends were 4 bases for V and 6 bases for J; bases not matched to a gene: 8. Germline loops: CDR1 MNHNS, CDR2 SASEGT. The CDR3 is 15 residues long. CDR3 coding DNA: TGTGCCAGCAGTGTCACAGGGGAAGTTCATGAAAAACTGTTTTTT. It yields the protein CASSVTGEVHEKLFF.

The chain uses TRBV10-3 and TRBJ2-5; 16 bases map to TRBD2. CDR3 length: 16 amino acids. V trimming: 8 bases; J trimming: 5 bases; junction bases outside the gene matches: 8. CDR1 and CDR2 (germline): ENHRY, SYGVKD. Written as DNA, the CDR3 is TGTGCCATCGCACCGGGACTAGCGGGAGGGCCGGAGACCCAGTACTTC. Translated: CAIAPGLAGGPETQYF.

Note on this clonotype: At one end, the junction sequence differs from germline, possibly due to a read error. The V call is TRBV5-1, the J call TRBJ1-1; the D gene is possibly TRBD1 (5 bases). The germline V gene has CDR1 SGHRS and CDR2 YFSETQ. The CDR3 sequence is 14 residues long. This CDR3 is CASSLGPPGTEALF. The CDR3 region has the DNA TGCGCCAGCAGCTTGGGCCCACCCGGGACTGAAGCTCTCTTT.

The rearrangement uses TRBV5-1 and TRBJ2-5; 8 nucleotides line up with TRBD1. The CDR3 has 15 amino acids. Germline V gives CDR1 SGHRS, CDR2 YFSETQ. V dropped 9 bases and J dropped 2; count of bases not matched to a gene: 12. In nucleotides, the CDR3 is TGCGCCACCCAGGTAACAGGGGGTAGTCAAGAGACCCAGTACTTC. It specifies CATQVTGGSQETQYF.

Only a few counts were recorded for this clonotype. This chain uses TRBV29-1 with TRBJ2-3; perhaps TRBD1 as D (7 bases). The CDR3 spans 15 residues. Per the germline V gene, CDR1 is SQVTM and CDR2 is ANQGSEA. V was trimmed by 7 bases and J by 9 bases, leaving 26 bases between them. This CDR3 is CSGAQGGPSQSTQYF. The DNA of the CDR3 is TGCAGCGGTGCCCAGGGGGGCCCTTCACAGAGCACGCAGTATTTT.

The CDR3 spells CASSVVTSGLSYNEQFF. Here the CDR3 DNA reads TGTGCCAGCAGCGTAGTTACTAGCGGGCTTTCCTACAATGAGCAGTTCTTC. This rearrangement joins TRBV9 to TRBJ2-1; 9 positions match TRBD2. The CDR3 contains 17 residues. Per the germline V gene, CDR1 is SGDLS and CDR2 is YYNGEE. J gave up 1 base and V 0 bases, and 5 bases lay outside the gene matches.

The chain joins TRBV7-3 to TRBJ2-3; D not certain. CDR3 length equals 14 residues. Deletions cut 4 bases from V and 4 bases from J, with 12 bases between. Germline V gene data show CDR1 as SGHTA and CDR2 as FQGTGA. DNA for the CDR3: TGTGCCAGCAGCTCTCCGGGCACAGCAGATACGCAGTATTTT. This encodes CASSSPGTADTQYF.

At least ten counts were recorded for this clonotype. The chain uses TRBV20-1 and TRBJ1-1; D gene uncertain. The germline gives CDR1 DFQATT, CDR2 SNEGSKA (reference sequence). V lost 6 bases and J lost 1, with 15 bases in between. The CDR3 loop spans 14 amino acids. Here the CDR3 reads CSATNTDPNTEAFF. The CDR3, as DNA: TGCAGTGCCACGAACACAGACCCGAACACTGAAGCTTTCTTT.

The V call is TRBV9, the J call TRBJ1-4; D gene uncertain. V was cut by 0 bases and J by 3 bases, with 12 bases left in between. Germline CDR1 and CDR2: SGDLS and YYNGEE. The CDR3 length is 16 residues. CDR3 in DNA: TGTGCCAGCAGCGTAGGGAGGGCCCCGGCTAATGAAAAACTGTTTTTT. It encodes CASSVGRAPANEKLFF.

The rearrangement joins TRBV7-9 to TRBJ1-2; the D gene is possibly TRBD1 (6 bases). The germline V gene encodes CDR1 SEHNR and CDR2 FQNEAQ (reference sequence). V dropped 3 bases and J dropped 3 bases, with 11 bases sitting between them. The CDR3 is made up of 14 amino acids. CDR3 sequence (DNA): TGTGCCAGCAGCTTGGGGGAGGGGGACTATGGCTACACCTTC. Translated, it gives CASSLGEGDYGYTF.

There are a few counts of this clonotype. V gene TRBV7-2 combines with J gene TRBJ2-4; TRBD2 matches 8 bases. The J segment lost 3 bases and the V segment lost 5 bases, leaving 6 bases of the junction unmatched. Germline CDR1 is SGHTA and CDR2 is FQGNSA. This CDR3 comprises 15 residues. For the CDR3, the DNA is TGTGCCAGCAGCGATCCGGGGGGGGACAAAAACATTCAGTACTTC. It is translated as CASSDPGGDKNIQYF.

This clonotype appeared a few times. This chain connects TRBV29-1 to TRBJ2-5, with D possibly matching TRBD1 (6 bases). The CDR3 extends over 11 amino acids. Germline lookup yields CDR1 SQVTM and CDR2 ANQGSEA. Trimming cost V 7 bases and J 5 bases, with 11 bases left between them. The CDR3 DNA is TGCAGCGACAGGGTCTCGGAGACCCAGTACTTC. Protein: CSDRVSETQYF.

The genes are TRBV6-2 or TRBV6-3 and TRBJ2-3, with D possibly matching TRBD2 (5 bases). This CDR3 has 15 amino acids. Trimming removed 5 bases at V and 4 bases at J, with 16 bases between. Germline loops: CDR1 MNHEY, CDR2 SVGEGT. DNA of the CDR3: TGTGCCAGCAGTACGAGGGCCGGGTTTTCAGATACGCAGTATTTT. Translated, it gives CASSTRAGFSDTQYF.

V gene TRBV20-1 combines with J gene TRBJ2-1; D remains ambiguous. Between the trimmed V and J ends, which lost 6 bases and 0 bases, there was a span of 15 bases. Germline V lookup: CDR1 DFQATT, CDR2 SNEGSKA (reference sequence). The CDR3 runs to 15 residues. The CDR3 is CSAQQRESSYNEQFF. The DNA for the CDR3 is TGCAGTGCCCAGCAGAGAGAGAGCTCCTACAATGAGCAGTTCTTC.